The next 28 T cell receptor beta chains were all read from a single sample in a study of T cell responses to AZD1222 COVID-19 vaccine. Repertoires were generated with immunoSEQ multiplex PCR, while TCRdb's copy carries only in-frame clones and drops some. This table holds around 140,000 clones, approximately 85% found once. The source material was peripheral blood, sampled 28 days after the second dose of the MenACWY control vaccine. The receptors were sampled from an adult who received the MenACWY meningococcal vaccine as a control.

The chain recombines TRBV5-1 with TRBJ2-1; TRBD1 agrees at 7 bases. Germline loops: CDR1 SGHRS, CDR2 YFSETQ. The CDR3 has 14 residues. V was clipped by 0 bases and J by 8 bases; unmatched bases: 5. CDR3 DNA: TGCGCCAGCAGCTTGGGACAGGGTTATGATGAGCAGTTCTTC. Residues: CASSLGQGYDEQFF. Full variable domain (remainder filled in from reference TRBV5-1 and TRBJ2-1): KAGVTQTPRYLIKTRGQQVTLSCSPISGHRSVSWYQQTPGQGLQFLFEYFSETQRNKGNFPGRFSGRQFSNSRSEMNVSTLELGDSALYLCASSLGQGYDEQFFGPGTRLTVL.

V usage is TRBV29-1 and J usage is TRBJ2-7; 7 bases match TRBD2. The germline CDR1 and CDR2 sequences are SQVTM and ANQGSEA. This CDR3 comprises 14 residues. The trim removed 7 bases at V and 0 bases at J, leaving 9 bases unmatched. The chain's CDR3 is CSAGGVAGSYEQYF. DNA for the CDR3: TGCAGCGCTGGGGGGGTCGCGGGCTCCTACGAGCAGTACTTC.

This rearrangement joins TRBV18 to TRBJ2-5; D possibly corresponds to TRBD1 (5 bases). This CDR3 spans 14 amino acids. Germline V gives CDR1 KGHSH, CDR2 LQKENI. V lost 6 bases and J lost 1, with 12 bases in between. The CDR3 sequence is CASSPQQVQETQYF. The CDR3 bases are TGTGCCAGCTCGCCCCAACAGGTCCAAGAGACCCAGTACTTC.

This clone was seen a few times. This rearrangement joins TRBV27 to TRBJ2-7; TRBD2 aligns across 7 bases. The CDR3 extends over 15 amino acids. V was clipped by 0 bases and J by 5 bases; unmatched bases: 7. Germline V gene lookup returns CDR1 MNHEY and CDR2 SMNVEV (reference sequence). The CDR3 reads CASSLSGGRVNEQYF. In nucleotides, the CDR3 is TGTGCCAGCAGTTTATCCGGCGGGAGAGTAAACGAGCAGTACTTC.

V gene TRBV4-2 combines with J gene TRBJ1-1; weak D call: TRBD1 (5 bases). Germline V gene lookup returns CDR1 LGHNA and CDR2 YNFKEQ. The length of the CDR3 is 16 residues. The V and J ends lost 0 bases and 0 bases respectively, with 11 bases between them. CDR3 in amino acids: CASSQDRVWVNTEAFF. The CDR3, as DNA: TGTGCCAGCAGCCAAGACAGGGTTTGGGTGAACACTGAAGCTTTCTTT.

The chain carries TRBV6-5 and TRBJ2-7, with TRBD1 as a possible D gene (6 bases). This CDR3 is built from 14 residues. Germline V gives CDR1 MNHEY, CDR2 SVGAGI. V shed 10 bases and J shed 2 bases, with 18 bases lying between them. In DNA form, the CDR3 reads TGTGCCATCTCGACAGGTTGGTACACCTACGAGCAGTACGTC. Encoded protein: CAISTGWYTYEQYV.

The chain is built from TRBV6-1 and TRBJ1-6; D is unresolved. Per germline, CDR1 MNHNS and CDR2 SASEGT. The CDR3 length is 12 residues. The V and J ends lost 2 bases and 10 bases respectively, with 6 bases between them. The CDR3, as DNA: TGTGCCAGCAGTGAACCGAACTCACCCCTCCACTTT. This sequence encodes CASSEPNSPLHF.

This clone was observed once. The gene calls are TRBV28 and TRBJ1-4; no definite D call. CDR1 and CDR2 (germline): MDHEN, SYDVKM. This CDR3 spans 17 amino acids. Trimming took 5 bases from V and 3 from J, leaving 19 bases between them. CDR3 sequence (DNA): TGTGCCAGCAGTATCACCTTCGGTCGGAAGGCTAATGAAAAACTGTTTTTT. This codes for CASSITFGRKANEKLFF.

A few counts support this clone. The rearrangement uses TRBV4-2 and TRBJ1-1; D possibly corresponds to TRBD1 (5 bases). Trimming pared 0 bases from V and 6 bases from J, leaving 11 bases between. This CDR3 is 14 amino acids long. Germline lookup yields CDR1 LGHNA and CDR2 YNFKEQ. The CDR3 sequence is CASSQDGRGAEAFF. CDR3 sequence (DNA): TGTGCCAGCAGCCAAGATGGGAGGGGCGCTGAAGCTTTCTTT.

The rearrangement uses TRBV28 and TRBJ2-5; 8 bases fit TRBD2. The V and J ends lost 5 bases and 5 bases, in that order; junction bases with no gene match: 19. The CDR3 is 18 residues long. Germline lookup yields CDR1 MDHEN and CDR2 SYDVKM. In nucleotides, the CDR3 is TGTGCCAGCAGTCCCGCCCCGGGGGGGGTAGCGGGGAGGGAGACCCAGTACTTC. This encodes CASSPAPGGVAGRETQYF.

V and J are TRBV29-1 and TRBJ2-3; 11 positions agree with TRBD1. This CDR3 has 14 residues. Per the germline V gene, CDR1 is SQVTM and CDR2 is ANQGSEA. Unmatched junction bases numbered 4, after V lost 4 bases and J lost 4 bases. The CDR3 sequence: CSVVPGQGADTQYF. Written as DNA, the CDR3 is TGCAGCGTTGTACCGGGACAGGGGGCAGATACGCAGTATTTT.

As concerns this clone: The sample contains more than one DNA sequence encoding this CDR3. The chain joins TRBV19 to TRBJ2-6; TRBD1 is a possible D gene (7 bases). This CDR3 has 16 residues. The V and J ends lost 3 bases and 1 base respectively, with 10 bases between them. Germline V lookup: CDR1 LNHDA, CDR2 SQIVND (reference sequence). The CDR3 region has the DNA TGTGCCAGTAGTATTGCAGGGGGGTCTGGGGCCAACGTCCTGACTTTC. It specifies CASSIAGGSGANVLTF.

The chain couples TRBV4-1 to TRBJ1-3; D is possibly TRBD1 (6 bases). This CDR3 contains 15 residues. Germline V gene data show CDR1 as MGHRA and CDR2 as YSYEKL. Deletions cut 1 base from V and 2 bases from J, with 9 bases between. CDR3 residues: CASSQGPGAGNTIYF. In DNA, the CDR3 is TGCGCCAGCAGCCAAGGACCAGGGGCTGGAAACACCATATATTTT.

J is TRBJ2-3 and V is TRBV5-8; D is perhaps TRBD2 (5 bases). V was cut by 7 bases and J by 5 bases, with 11 bases left in between. Looked up from germline, CDR1 is SGHTS and CDR2 is YDEGEE. The CDR3 spans 12 residues. CDR3 bases: TGTGCCAGCGAGGGCCAACAAGATACGCAGTATTTT. Translation gives CASEGQQDTQYF.

The chain couples TRBV28 to TRBJ2-7; the match to TRBD2 covers 12 bases. Germline lookup yields CDR1 MDHEN and CDR2 SYDVKM. The CDR3 totals 15 residues. V shed 4 bases, J shed 6 bases, and the junction held 7 bases outside the gene matches. The CDR3 sequence: CASSSLAGGVAEQYF. The CDR3 DNA sequence: TGTGCCAGCAGTTCCCTAGCGGGAGGGGTCGCCGAGCAGTACTTC. The variable domain in full, with the rest retrieved from reference TRBV28 and TRBJ2-7, is DVKVTQSSRYLVKRTGEKVFLECVQDMDHENMFWYRQDPGLGLRLIYFSYDVKMKEKGDIPEGYSVSREKKERFSLILESASTNQTSMYLCASSSLAGGVAEQYFGPGTRLTVT.

In its sample, this clone was seen once. The gene calls are TRBV7-9 and TRBJ1-5; 8 nucleotides align to TRBD1. Germline values: CDR1 SEHNR, CDR2 FQNEAQ (reference sequence). The V segment lost 4 bases and the J segment 3 bases; nucleotides outside the gene matches: 2. This CDR3 has 14 residues. The CDR3 protein is CASSSTGDNQPQHF. CDR3 DNA: TGTGCCAGCAGCTCGACAGGGGACAATCAGCCCCAGCATTTT.

The genes are TRBV24-1 and TRBJ2-1; D is unresolved. The CDR3 loop spans 17 amino acids. V was clipped by 3 bases and J by 0 bases, with 14 bases between them. Germline CDR1 is KGHDR and CDR2 is SFDVKD. CDR3 sequence: CATSDSTDRSSYNEQFF. CDR3 bases: TGTGCCACCAGTGATAGCACGGACCGAAGCTCCTACAATGAGCAGTTCTTC.

Concerning this clone: One end of the junction does not line up with germline, which may come from a read error. The chain uses TRBV2 and TRBJ2-1, with TRBD1 matching 10 bases. Germline values: CDR1 SNHLY, CDR2 FYNNEI. The CDR3 is 13 amino acids. CDR3 nucleotides: TGTGCCAGCAGATGGAGGTGGGGACAGGGGAAGGTCTTC. Translated, it gives CASRWRWGQGKVF.

This sequence joins TRBV6-5 and TRBJ1-5; D might be TRBD1 (5 bases). Germline CDR1 is MNHEY and CDR2 is SVGAGI. V dropped 10 bases and J dropped 0 bases, with 16 bases sitting between them. The CDR3 sequence is 15 residues long. The CDR3 region has the DNA TGTGCCACACCGGGACGGATAGGTAGCAATCAGCCCCAGCATTTT. Residues: CATPGRIGSNQPQHF.

The genes are TRBV11-2 and TRBJ1-2; 11 bases align to TRBD1. Trimming at V came to 5 bases and at J to 3 bases, leaving 8 bases not matched to a gene. The CDR3 runs 16 residues. Germline CDR1 reads SGHAT; CDR2 reads FQNNGV. The CDR3 protein is CASSPAGQGAYYGYTF. The CDR3 bases are TGTGCCAGCAGCCCAGCCGGACAGGGGGCTTACTATGGCTACACCTTC.

This clone was seen once. This chain links TRBV4-3 with TRBJ2-2; D might be TRBD1 (6 bases). The germline V gene has CDR1 LGHNA and CDR2 YSLEER. The CDR3 spans 18 residues. V was shortened by 0 bases and J by 1 base, with 15 bases between the two germline ends. The CDR3 nucleotides read TGCGCCAGCAGCCAAGAGGCGAGTGCACAGGGGAACACCGGGGAGCTGTTTTTT. It is translated as CASSQEASAQGNTGELFF.

V and J are TRBV28 and TRBJ1-5, with D uncertain. The CDR3 extends over 12 amino acids. Trimming pared 7 bases from V and 6 bases from J, leaving 10 bases between. From germline, CDR1 is MDHEN and CDR2 SYDVKM. The CDR3 here is CASMAGGQPQHF. The CDR3 region has the DNA TGTGCCAGCATGGCGGGCGGTCAGCCCCAGCATTTT.

V is TRBV15 and J is TRBJ1-2; TRBD1 might be the D (6 bases). CDR3 size: 14 residues. V was trimmed by 1 base and J by 8 bases, leaving 14 bases between them. CDR1 LNHNV and CDR2 YYDKDF come from the germline V gene (reference sequence). CDR3 region: CATSRVGGREGYTF. Written as DNA, the CDR3 is TGTGCCACCAGCAGAGTAGGGGGAAGAGAGGGCTACACCTTC.

The chain recombines TRBV19 with TRBJ2-4; D may be TRBD1 or TRBD2 (5 bases each). The CDR3 totals 15 residues. V dropped 9 bases and J dropped 0 bases, with 15 bases sitting between them. Germline V gene lookup returns CDR1 LNHDA and CDR2 SQIVND (reference sequence). CDR3 sequence: CARPPGRLAKNIQYF. The CDR3 region has the DNA TGTGCCAGGCCTCCGGGACGATTAGCCAAAAACATTCAGTACTTC.

This chain connects TRBV2 to TRBJ1-5, with no clear D. Germline assignment: CDR1 SNHLY and CDR2 FYNNEI. The CDR3 runs to 13 residues. V was clipped by 7 bases and J by 4 bases, with 11 bases between them. The CDR3 nucleotides are TGTGCCAGCACGGGGATGGGGAATCAGCCCCAGCATTTT. Its protein is CASTGMGNQPQHF.

The genes are TRBV24-1 and TRBJ2-2; 7 positions agree with TRBD2. V lost 4 bases, J lost 8 bases, and 15 bases stayed unmatched. Germline values: CDR1 KGHDR, CDR2 SFDVKD. The CDR3 is 17 residues long. The CDR3 reads CATSDRSGASFFGELFF. In DNA, the CDR3 is TGTGCCACCAGTGACCGAAGCGGGGCTTCATTTTTTGGGGAGCTGTTTTTT.

The CDR3, as DNA: TGTGCCAGCAGTGACCCAGGAGGCAATCAGCCCCAGCATTTT. Translating gives CASSDPGGNQPQHF. This rearrangement joins TRBV2 to TRBJ1-5; the D is unclear. Per germline, CDR1 SNHLY and CDR2 FYNNEI. Trimming left V 3 bases short and J 2 bases short, with 8 bases between. The CDR3 sequence is 14 residues long.

The CDR3 DNA is TGTGCCAGCGCGGGGGGGAAATCCTACAATGAGCAGTTCTTC. It encodes CASAGGKSYNEQFF. The rearrangement joins TRBV6-5 to TRBJ2-1, with 9 bases identical to TRBD2. Germline loops: CDR1 MNHEY, CDR2 SVGAGI. This CDR3 is built from 14 residues. The V gene end was trimmed by 8 bases and the J gene end by 1 base; junction bases not matched to a gene: 3.